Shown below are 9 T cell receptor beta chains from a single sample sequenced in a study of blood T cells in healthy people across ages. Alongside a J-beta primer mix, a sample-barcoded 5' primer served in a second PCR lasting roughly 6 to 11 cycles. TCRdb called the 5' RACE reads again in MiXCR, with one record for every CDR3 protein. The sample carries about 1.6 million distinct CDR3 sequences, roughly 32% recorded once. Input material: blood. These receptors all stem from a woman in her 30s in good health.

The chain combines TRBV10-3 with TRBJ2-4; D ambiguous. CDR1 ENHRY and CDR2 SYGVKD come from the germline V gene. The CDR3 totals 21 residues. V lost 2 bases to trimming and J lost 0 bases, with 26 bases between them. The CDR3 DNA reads TGTGCCATCAGTGAGAGTACCCTACCGGGCAGTTCCCAATTAGCCAAAAACATTCAGTACTTC. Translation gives CAISESTLPGSSQLAKNIQYF.

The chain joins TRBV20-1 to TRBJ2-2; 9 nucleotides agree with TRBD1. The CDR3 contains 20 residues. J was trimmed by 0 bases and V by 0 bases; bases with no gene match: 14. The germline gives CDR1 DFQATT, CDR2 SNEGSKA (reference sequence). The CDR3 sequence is CSARDHLGDRDRPNTGELFF. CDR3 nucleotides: TGCAGTGCTAGAGATCACCTGGGGGACAGGGACCGTCCGAACACCGGGGAGCTGTTTTTT.

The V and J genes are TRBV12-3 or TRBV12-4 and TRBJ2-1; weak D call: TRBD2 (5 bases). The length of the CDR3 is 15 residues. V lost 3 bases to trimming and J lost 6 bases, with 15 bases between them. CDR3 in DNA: TGTGCCAGCAGTTTGGTCAAAAGCGGATCCAATGAGCAGTTCTTC. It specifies CASSLVKSGSNEQFF.

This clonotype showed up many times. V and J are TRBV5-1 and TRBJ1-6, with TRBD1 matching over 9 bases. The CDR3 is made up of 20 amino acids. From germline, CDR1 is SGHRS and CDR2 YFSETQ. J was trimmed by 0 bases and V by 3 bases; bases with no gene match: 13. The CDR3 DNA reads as TGCGCCAGCAGCTGGAGGACAGGGGCCTTATCGAGCTCCTATAATTCACCCCTCCACTTT. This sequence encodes CASSWRTGALSSSYNSPLHF.

DNA of the CDR3: TGTGCCAGCAGCTTAGATCCCTCCAGTTCCTACGAGCAGTACTTC. Protein: CASSLDPSSSYEQYF. The chain has TRBV7-2 and TRBJ2-7; no firm D call. Trimming left V 1 base short and J 1 base short, with 11 bases between. Per germline, CDR1 SGHTA and CDR2 FQGNSA. The CDR3 covers 15 residues.

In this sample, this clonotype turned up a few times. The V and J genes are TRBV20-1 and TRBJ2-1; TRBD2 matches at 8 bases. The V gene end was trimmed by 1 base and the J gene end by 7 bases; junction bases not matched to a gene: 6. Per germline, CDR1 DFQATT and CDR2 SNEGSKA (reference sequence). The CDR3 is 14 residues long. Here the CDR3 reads CSARVAGLPNEQFF. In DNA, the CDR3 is TGCAGTGCTAGAGTAGCGGGGCTTCCTAATGAGCAGTTCTTC.

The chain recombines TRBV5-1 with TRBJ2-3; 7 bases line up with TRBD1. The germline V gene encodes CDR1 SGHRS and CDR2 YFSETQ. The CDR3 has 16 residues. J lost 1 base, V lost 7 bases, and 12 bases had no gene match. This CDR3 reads CASAAAAGTGTDTQYF. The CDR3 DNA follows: TGCGCCAGCGCGGCGGCCGCCGGGACAGGCACAGATACGCAGTATTTT.

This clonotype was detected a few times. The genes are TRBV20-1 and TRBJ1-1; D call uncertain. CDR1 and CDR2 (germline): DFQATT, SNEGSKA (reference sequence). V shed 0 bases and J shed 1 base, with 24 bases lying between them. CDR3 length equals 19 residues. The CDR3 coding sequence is TGCAGTGCTAGAGATCGATGGATCCTCCGGAGGCCAACGAACACTGAAGCTTTCTTT. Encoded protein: CSARDRWILRRPTNTEAFF.

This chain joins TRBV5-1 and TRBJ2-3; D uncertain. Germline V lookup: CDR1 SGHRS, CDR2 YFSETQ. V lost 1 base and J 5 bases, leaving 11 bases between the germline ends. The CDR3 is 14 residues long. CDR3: CASSLNNVEDTQYF. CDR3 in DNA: TGCGCCAGCAGCTTGAACAATGTTGAAGATACGCAGTATTTT.